This entry is about one T cell receptor (beta chain). What it recognizes is unknown. CDR1 and CDR2 (germline): LNHDA, SQIVND (reference sequence). V shed 7 bases, J shed 7 bases, and the junction held 10 bases outside the gene matches. The CDR3 has 14 amino acids. This specimen belongs to a study of T cells after posttransplantation cyclophosphamide. Study-wide points: Donor CD8+ memory clones often dominated recipient blood repertoires at later times. Recipient CMV seropositivity and CMV reactivation strongly tracked TRB clonality.

Clones were sequenced by immunoSEQ multiplex PCR, and TCRdb holds only the in-frame ones, with some missing. The repertoire holds some 2,900 clones, with roughly 70% as singletons. Busulfan-fludarabine conditioning, marrow transplant, and cyclophosphamide on days +3 and +4 were administered. The chain recombines TRBV19 with TRBJ1-5; 7 bases fit TRBD1. The sequence was obtained from a female patient aged 45 to 65 who received an allogeneic stem cell transplant from a related donor, was CMV-positive, and had no GVHD. Some T cells may be graft donor cells. Sequencing used PBMCs, obtained after allogeneic stem cell transplant with posttransplant cyclophosphamide. This CDR3 is CASTHRDSDQPQHF. The CDR3 DNA sequence: TGTGCCAGTACCCACCGGGACAGCGACCAGCCCCAGCATTTT.